This T cell receptor (beta chain) was identified during a study of identifying expanded T cells in peripheral blood. The study's findings and limits: Variance in clone template counts between two-week samples significantly increased with total template count across all healthy donors.

TCRdb's copy holds only in-frame clones and misses some; the assay was immunoSEQ multiplex PCR. The sample shows some 120,000 clones, around 84% of them seen only once. Healthy donors had no documented immune events, such as infections, while sampled. Trimming removed 4 bases from V and 4 bases from J, with 13 bases in between. The CDR3 extends over 15 amino acids. Germline-derived CDR1 and CDR2 are KGHSH and LQKENI. On this clone: Its specificity is not known.

The V call is TRBV18, the J call TRBJ1-4; unclear D gene. The origin of this receptor is a person aged 18 to 75 in good health. The sequencing input was blood. CDR3: CASSLAGNLNEKLFF. Written as DNA, the CDR3 is TGTGCCAGCTCACTTGCTGGCAACCTTAATGAAAAACTGTTTTTT.